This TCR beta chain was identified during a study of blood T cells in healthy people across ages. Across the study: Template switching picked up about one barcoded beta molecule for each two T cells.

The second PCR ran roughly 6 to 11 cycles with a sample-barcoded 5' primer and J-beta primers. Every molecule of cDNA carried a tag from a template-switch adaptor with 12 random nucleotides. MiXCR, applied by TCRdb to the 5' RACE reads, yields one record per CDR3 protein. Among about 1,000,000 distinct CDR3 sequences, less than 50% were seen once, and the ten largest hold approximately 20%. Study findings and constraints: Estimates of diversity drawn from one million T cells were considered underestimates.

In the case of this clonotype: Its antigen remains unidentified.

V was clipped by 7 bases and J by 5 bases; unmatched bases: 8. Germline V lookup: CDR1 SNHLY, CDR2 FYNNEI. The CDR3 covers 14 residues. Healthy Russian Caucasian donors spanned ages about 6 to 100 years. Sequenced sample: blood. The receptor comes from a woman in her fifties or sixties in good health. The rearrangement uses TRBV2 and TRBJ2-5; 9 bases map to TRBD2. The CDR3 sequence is CASTPSGTGETQYF. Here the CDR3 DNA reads TGTGCCAGCACACCTAGCGGGACGGGGGAGACCCAGTACTTC.